The T cell receptor (beta chain) under discussion was sequenced for a study of CD8 T cells in ankylosing spondylitis. This CDR3 region has 13 residues. V lost 3 bases to trimming and J lost 6 bases, with 11 bases between them. Quantitative 5'-RACE with molecular barcodes produced the TCR beta libraries. TCRdb ran MiXCR on the 5' RACE reads and lists one entry per CDR3 protein. This sample yields some 300,000 distinct CDR3 sequences, of which around 21% are seen a single time; approximately 3.7% belongs to the top ten. There are a few counts of this clonotype. Its target is not known. Study observations and caveats: As reported, disease-linked clones showed significant enrichment in matched ankylosing spondylitis synovial fluid.

The TCR comes from a female donor with ankylosing spondylitis or in good health (not recorded which). This chain connects TRBV12-3 or TRBV12-4 to TRBJ1-2, with D possibly TRBD1 on 6 matching bases. Sequencing was done on a sample of blood, either unsorted or a sorted T cell fraction (not recorded which). This chain's CDR3 is CASSFTGKDGYTF. CDR3 nucleotides: TGTGCCAGCAGTTTTACAGGGAAGGATGGCTACACCTTC.